The rows below give T cell receptor beta chains drawn from one sample of a study of T cell repertoires in cytomegalovirus infection. Their specific antigens are unknown. TCRdb reprocessed the reads with MiXCR, giving one entry per CDR3 protein. Of just under 500,000 distinct CDR3 sequences in the sample, roughly a third were seen once. The source material was cultured PBMCs, sampled from culture after CMV antigen stimulation. These receptors were collected from a human donor in good health (CMV status not recorded). Some clones in this sample may be carry-over from other donors' samples. CDR3s include the opening cysteine and the closing phenylalanine or tryptophan.

v_gene	j_gene	CDR3aa
TRBV7-2	TRBJ2-1	CASRGGPAAEQFF
TRBV29-1	TRBJ2-1	CSVDRGLGTSSYNEQFF
TRBV7-9	TRBJ1-1	CASSLFGGGGEAFF
TRBV4-1	TRBJ2-4	CASSQDTKLAVAKNIQYF
TRBV28	TRBJ1-2	CASSPGLIYGYTF
TRBV7-2	TRBJ2-3	CASSLGRDTSTDTQYF
TRBV30	TRBJ1-1	CAWDRGVDTEAFF
TRBV7-9	TRBJ1-5	CASSPHDQPQHF
TRBV12-3/TRBV12-4	TRBJ2-3	CASSLASGRSTDTQYF
TRBV7-8	TRBJ2-2	CASSPGAAGRTGELFF
TRBV24-1	TRBJ2-6	CATSDFGQGLTF
TRBV19	TRBJ2-5	CASSIQGVRQETQYF
TRBV7-4	TRBJ2-7	CASSPGTRGNEQYF
TRBV7-8	TRBJ2-1	CASSFWISGRGTYNEQFF
TRBV5-6	TRBJ2-3	CASSSLAGFTASKGDTQYF
TRBV7-9	TRBJ2-2	CASSGVQRETGELFF
TRBV7-9	TRBJ2-7	CASSLHERLPYEQYF
TRBV7-2	TRBJ2-7	CASSLAVGVRSYEQYF
TRBV12-3/TRBV12-4	TRBJ2-7	CASSFRPTYEQYF
TRBV19	TRBJ2-2	CASSIDRGSNTGELFF
TRBV7-2	TRBJ2-1	CASSLAAGEHNEQFF
TRBV28	TRBJ2-7	CASSGTKGSVYEQYF
TRBV12-3/TRBV12-4	TRBJ1-1	CASTVTSEAFF
TRBV6-1	TRBJ2-5	CASSEKSLGQETQYF
TRBV5-1	TRBJ2-6	CASSLTGFGANVLTF
TRBV5-4	TRBJ2-3	CASSPVPAGTQYF
TRBV19	TRBJ2-1	CASSPGIHRGEQFF
TRBV7-3	TRBJ2-3	CASSLFGPTDTQYF
TRBV7-6	TRBJ1-2	CASSRTDRGHGYTF
TRBV7-2	TRBJ1-2	CASITQGAGGYTF
TRBV6-1	TRBJ2-1	CASSFSGRVHNEQFF
TRBV6-5	TRBJ2-3	CAGRPGGRADTQYF
TRBV4-1	TRBJ1-3	CASSQISRGSSGNTIYF
TRBV25-1	TRBJ1-4	CASSERNRRLGGNEKLFF
TRBV27	TRBJ2-1	CASSFLREGYNEQFF
TRBV7-6	TRBJ2-5	CASSLGEGISQYF
TRBV20-1	TRBJ2-1	CSVVGLAGFDEQFF
TRBV15	TRBJ1-1	CATSTLWETDIMNTEAFF
TRBV5-6	TRBJ1-1	CASSSIRRGGTEAFF
TRBV4-3	TRBJ1-2	CASSQKTGSGTGNPYGYTF
TRBV5-4	TRBJ1-4	CASSARGQRGEKLFF
TRBV6-1	TRBJ1-5	CASRAMGSWPNQPQHF
TRBV28	TRBJ1-1	CASSLLGASMNTEAFF
TRBV7-2	TRBJ1-1	CASSYTQGGVRAFF
TRBV6-5	TRBJ1-4	CASRESSDEKLFF
TRBV6-5	TRBJ1-2	CASSYSRTVLYGYTF
TRBV19	TRBJ2-1	CASSIGTGTHNEQFF
TRBV7-8	TRBJ2-1	CASSFLGGPRDEQFF
TRBV20-1	TRBJ2-1	CSARVGSGPGEQFF